Below, 31 T cell receptor beta chains from the same sample are listed, as sequenced in a study of T cell changes during pregnancy in multiple sclerosis (dated by TCRdb to between 2018 and 2020). Libraries were prepared through the immunoSEQ multiplex PCR assay. TCRdb's version of the immuneACCESS table is confined to in-frame rearrangements and falls short of the full clone set. An unresolved V gene accounts for under half of the shortfall where checked; the remainder is of unknown origin. This sample holds 90,000 to 120,000 clones; roughly 90% were observed only once. In total, the top ten clones hold just under 0.8% of the sample. The specimen comprised peripheral blood, sampled in the third trimester of pregnancy. These TCRs come from a female donor in good health, enrolled as a control in a pregnancy study.

The chain recombines TRBV4-2 with TRBJ2-1, with 7 bases lining up with TRBD1. Germline assignment: CDR1 LGHNA and CDR2 YNFKEQ. Trimming took 1 base from V and 5 from J; bases not matched to a gene: 2. The CDR3 covers 14 residues. As DNA, the CDR3 is TGTGCCAGCAGCCAAGGGGACAGAGACAATGAGCAGTTCTTC. Protein: CASSQGDRDNEQFF.

The chain joins TRBV7-2 to TRBJ1-1, with 11 bases that match TRBD1. The junction had 9 bases not matched to a gene; V was cut back by 2 bases and J by 7 bases. Germline V gene data show CDR1 as SGHTA and CDR2 as FQGNSA. The CDR3 totals 16 residues. DNA of the CDR3: TGTGCCAGCAGCTTACAAGGACAGGGGGCCGGCGGTGAAGCTTTCTTT. Translating it yields CASSLQGQGAGGEAFF.

J is TRBJ2-1 and V is TRBV6-4; 10 bases agree with TRBD2. CDR1 and CDR2 (germline): MRHNA, SNTAGT. The CDR3 contains 14 residues. With 3 bases clipped from V and 6 bases from J, the junction kept 2 bases outside the gene matches. The DNA of the CDR3 is TGTGCCAGCAGTGAATCTAGCGGGGGCAATGAGCAGTTCTTC. Translating it yields CASSESSGGNEQFF.

This clone was found once. The chain uses TRBV5-1 and TRBJ1-1; perhaps TRBD1 as D (6 bases). CDR1 SGHRS and CDR2 YFSETQ come from the germline V gene. This CDR3 is built from 14 residues. Deletions cut 0 bases from V and 11 bases from J, with 17 bases between. In nucleotides, the CDR3 is TGCGCCAGCAGCTTGGAAGGGGGACTAGAAGGGGCTTTCTTT. Protein: CASSLEGGLEGAFF.

This rearrangement joins TRBV11-2 to TRBJ2-2; the match to TRBD1 covers 12 bases. CDR1 is SGHAT and CDR2 is FQNNGV in the germline V gene. The V and J ends lost 3 bases and 6 bases, in that order; junction bases with no gene match: 2. The length of the CDR3 is 15 residues. Written as DNA, the CDR3 is TGTGCCAGCAGCTTCTGGGACAGGGGGCCCGGGGAGCTGTTTTTT. Protein sequence: CASSFWDRGPGELFF.

The chain combines TRBV18 with TRBJ1-1; D gene unclear. Germline V lookup: CDR1 KGHSH, CDR2 LQKENI. CDR3 length: 14 amino acids. V was pared by 1 base and J by 5 bases, with 11 bases between. In nucleotides, the CDR3 is TGTGCCAGCTCACCACAGGGATCGGGGACTGAAGCTTTCTTT. Protein sequence: CASSPQGSGTEAFF. The complete variable domain, with remaining parts taken from reference TRBV18 and TRBJ1-1, reads NAGVMQNPRHLVRRRGQEARLRCSPMKGHSHVYWYRQLPEEGLKFMVYLQKENIIDESGMPKERFSAEFPKEGPSILRIQQVVRGDSAAYFCASSPQGSGTEAFFGQGTRLTVV.

This sequence joins TRBV30 and TRBJ1-2; weak D call: TRBD1 (6 bases). This CDR3 region has 15 residues. Germline V gives CDR1 GTSNPN, CDR2 SVGIG (reference sequence). Trimming pared 3 bases from V and 5 bases from J, leaving 19 bases between. DNA for the CDR3: TGTGCCTGGAGGGACGAAAACAGGGATGGGTATGGCTACACCTTC. Translated, it gives CAWRDENRDGYGYTF.

V usage is TRBV7-9 and J usage is TRBJ2-2, with 10 bases matching TRBD2. The germline gives CDR1 SEHNR, CDR2 FQNEAQ (reference sequence). The V gene end was trimmed by 5 bases and the J gene end by 7 bases; junction bases not matched to a gene: 7. The CDR3 consists of 15 residues. In nucleotides, the CDR3 is TGTGCCAGCAGCCTCTCAGCGGGGGGGCGCGGGGAGCTGTTTTTT. Amino acid sequence: CASSLSAGGRGELFF.

V and J are TRBV7-2 and TRBJ2-7, with 9 bases that match TRBD2. Trimming at V came to 0 bases and at J to 4 bases, leaving 7 bases not matched to a gene. The CDR3 is 16 residues long. Germline-derived CDR1 and CDR2 are SGHTA and FQGNSA. CDR3 amino acids: CASSLAVGGGVYEQYF. The CDR3 DNA reads TGTGCCAGCAGCTTAGCGGTCGGCGGGGGGGTGTACGAGCAGTACTTC.

The chain has TRBV4-3 and TRBJ2-1, with a possible D match to TRBD2 (6 bases). The length of the CDR3 is 16 residues. The germline V and J ends were trimmed by 0 bases and 3 bases, with 12 bases remaining between them. Germline-derived CDR1 and CDR2 are LGHNA and YSLEER. The CDR3 DNA follows: TGCGCCAGCAGCCAAGATGGAGGGAGTAGCTACAATGAGCAGTTCTTC. The encoded protein is CASSQDGGSSYNEQFF.

The chain combines TRBV9 with TRBJ2-3; no clear D gene. This CDR3 region has 14 residues. V lost 1 base to trimming and J lost 0 bases, with 6 bases between them. From germline, CDR1 is SGDLS and CDR2 YYNGEE. In DNA, the CDR3 is TGTGCCAGCAGCGTATATACAAGCACAGATACGCAGTATTTT. It codes for CASSVYTSTDTQYF.

The chain links TRBV4-3 to TRBJ2-1; TRBD1 matches 8 bases. The CDR3 is 13 residues long. Trimming cost V 3 bases and J 9 bases; bases outside gene matches: 4. From germline, CDR1 is LGHNA and CDR2 YSLEER. The CDR3 sequence: CASSQDRDGEQFF. The DNA for the CDR3 is TGCGCCAGCAGCCAGGACAGGGACGGTGAGCAGTTCTTC.

V and J are TRBV5-1 and TRBJ2-6; possible D gene TRBD2, 5 bases. Trimming pared 3 bases from V and 0 bases from J, leaving 19 bases between. This CDR3 spans 19 amino acids. Germline lookup yields CDR1 SGHRS and CDR2 YFSETQ. CDR3 protein: CASSSGNGPMNSGANVLTF. The CDR3 DNA follows: TGCGCCAGCAGCTCGGGAAATGGACCCATGAACTCTGGGGCCAACGTCCTGACTTTC.

The rearrangement links TRBV5-1 to TRBJ2-7, with 7 bases matching TRBD2. CDR3 length: 12 residues. V gave up 4 bases and J gave up 2 bases; unmatched junction bases: 0. Looked up from germline, CDR1 is SGHRS and CDR2 is YFSETQ. This CDR3 is CASSRGAYEQYF. The CDR3 DNA reads as TGCGCCAGCAGCCGGGGGGCCTACGAGCAGTACTTC. Based on the CDR3 plus reference TRBV5-1 and TRBJ2-7, the full variable domain is KAGVTQTPRYLIKTRGQQVTLSCSPISGHRSVSWYQQTPGQGLQFLFEYFSETQRNKGNFPGRFSGRQFSNSRSEMNVSTLELGDSALYLCASSRGAYEQYFGPGTRLTVT.

This chain connects TRBV2 to TRBJ2-2; the D gene is possibly TRBD1 (6 bases). With 6 bases removed from V and 5 bases from J, the gap between germline ends came to 13 bases. This CDR3 has 14 amino acids. Per the germline V gene, CDR1 is SNHLY and CDR2 is FYNNEI. CDR3 sequence (DNA): TGTGCCAGCAGGTATACAGGGCATACCGGGGAGCTGTTTTTT. It translates to CASRYTGHTGELFF.

V usage is TRBV6-5 and J usage is TRBJ1-3; D is perhaps TRBD1 (6 bases). The V end lost 4 bases, the J end lost 0 bases, and 13 bases lay between the germline ends. The CDR3 totals 16 residues. The germline V gene has CDR1 MNHEY and CDR2 SVGAGI. The CDR3 protein is CASSFTGTPSGNTIYF. The CDR3 DNA reads as TGTGCCAGCAGTTTCACCGGGACACCCTCTGGAAACACCATATATTTT.

This rearrangement joins TRBV5-8 to TRBJ1-1; weak D call: TRBD1 (6 bases). The V gene lost 4 bases and the J gene lost 2 bases, with 27 bases spanning the gap. From germline, CDR1 is SGHTS and CDR2 YDEGEE. The CDR3 contains 19 residues. The CDR3 loop is CASSGVLGSRWGLNTEAFF. The CDR3 region has the DNA TGTGCCAGCAGCGGCGTTCTTGGGTCTCGCTGGGGGCTAAACACTGAAGCTTTCTTT.

The CDR3 loop reads CASSLQGYDTEAFF. The DNA for the CDR3 is TGCGCCAGCAGCTTACAGGGTTATGACACTGAAGCTTTCTTT. V gene TRBV5-1 combines with J gene TRBJ1-1; tentative D call: TRBD1 (6 bases). The CDR3 sequence is 14 residues long. Per the germline V gene, CDR1 is SGHRS and CDR2 is YFSETQ. Trimming removed 2 bases at V and 3 bases at J, with 11 bases between.

This chain joins TRBV7-9 and TRBJ2-7, with TRBD1 matching over 8 bases. Germline V gene data show CDR1 as SEHNR and CDR2 as FQNEAQ (reference sequence). Unmatched junction bases numbered 9, after V lost 1 base and J lost 1 base. This CDR3 is 17 amino acids long. CDR3 nucleotides: TGTGCCAGCAGCTTAGGGGACAGGTCTGGTGGATCCTACGAGCAGTACTTC. Protein sequence: CASSLGDRSGGSYEQYF.

The chain links TRBV19 to TRBJ2-5; unclear D gene. The CDR3 runs to 12 residues. Germline values: CDR1 LNHDA, CDR2 SQIVND (reference sequence). The V end lost 4 bases, the J end lost 5 bases, and 8 bases lay between the germline ends. The CDR3 sequence: CASSRARETQYF. In DNA form, the CDR3 reads TGTGCCAGTAGTAGGGCCCGGGAGACCCAGTACTTC.

The rearrangement uses TRBV4-1 and TRBJ1-1; 10 bases align to TRBD1. This CDR3 comprises 17 residues. Germline V gene lookup returns CDR1 MGHRA and CDR2 YSYEKL. J gave up 3 bases and V 5 bases, and 12 bases lay outside the gene matches. In nucleotides, the CDR3 is TGCGCCAGCAGCGCCTACGGGACAGGGGACGACCACACTGAAGCTTTCTTT. Translation gives CASSAYGTGDDHTEAFF.

The chain is built from TRBV9 and TRBJ1-2; tentatively, D is TRBD1 (5 bases). The CDR3 spans 13 residues. Between the trimmed V and J ends, which lost 0 bases and 6 bases, there was a span of 9 bases. Germline V CDR1 and CDR2: SGDLS, YYNGEE. The CDR3 is CASSVEGVNGYTF. The DNA of the CDR3 is TGTGCCAGCAGCGTAGAAGGGGTCAATGGCTACACCTTC. Using reference TRBV9 and TRBJ1-2 for the parts outside the CDR3, the full variable domain is DSGVTQTPKHLITATGQRVTLRCSPRSGDLSVYWYQQSLDQGLQFLIQYYNGEERAKGNILERFSAQQFPDLHSELNLSSLELGDSALYFCASSVEGVNGYTFGSGTRLTVV.

The rearrangement uses TRBV5-4 and TRBJ2-6, with 9 nucleotides matching TRBD1. The J segment lost 4 bases and the V segment lost 7 bases, leaving 9 bases of the junction unmatched. This CDR3 region has 16 residues. The germline gives CDR1 SGHNT, CDR2 YYREEE (reference sequence). CDR3: CASSRDRESGANVLTF. CDR3 in DNA: TGTGCCAGCTCCCGGGACAGGGAGTCCGGGGCCAACGTCCTGACTTTC.

The chain links TRBV9 to TRBJ2-2; possible D gene TRBD2, 5 bases. The germline CDR1 and CDR2 sequences are SGDLS and YYNGEE. V lost 2 bases to trimming and J lost 2 bases, with 7 bases between them. The CDR3 has 14 amino acids. The CDR3 DNA reads TGTGCCAGCAGCGTTACGGGAAACACCGGGGAGCTGTTTTTT. Protein: CASSVTGNTGELFF.

The chain joins TRBV12-5 to TRBJ2-1; 9 bases match TRBD2. The CDR3 consists of 15 residues. With 1 base clipped from V and 7 bases from J, the junction kept 5 bases outside the gene matches. CDR1 and CDR2 from the germline V gene are LGHNT and FRNRAP. CDR3 in amino acids: CASGLGLRGGNEQFF. The CDR3 region has the DNA TGTGCTAGTGGTTTGGGCTTGCGGGGGGGGAATGAGCAGTTCTTC.

In this sample, this clone turned up a few times. The CDR3: CASSPRGGLYGYTF. As DNA, the CDR3 is TGTGCCAGCAGCCCCCGAGGGGGCCTCTATGGCTACACCTTC. The rearrangement uses TRBV27 and TRBJ1-2, with 7 nucleotides matching TRBD1. Unmatched junction bases numbered 8, after V lost 6 bases and J lost 4 bases. Germline V gene data show CDR1 as MNHEY and CDR2 as SMNVEV (reference sequence). CDR3 length: 14 residues.

This clone was recorded only once. This rearrangement joins TRBV12-5 to TRBJ1-2, with 7 positions matching TRBD1. Germline CDR1 reads LGHNT; CDR2 reads FRNRAP. J lost 4 bases, V lost 5 bases, and 16 bases had no gene match. The CDR3 loop spans 17 amino acids. This CDR3 reads CASGTPIVQGSFYGYTF. The CDR3 nucleotides are TGTGCTAGTGGTACCCCGATTGTACAGGGGAGTTTCTATGGCTACACCTTC.

Regarding this clone: This same CDR3 is encoded by further DNA sequences in the sample. The genes are TRBV6-5 and TRBJ1-2; D gene ambiguous. CDR1 and CDR2 from the germline V gene are MNHEY and SVGAGI. Trimming removed 0 bases from V and 7 bases from J, with 9 bases in between. CDR3 length: 13 amino acids. In nucleotides, the CDR3 is TGTGCCAGCAGTTACTCGAGGGCGGGTGGCTACACCTTC. Translation gives CASSYSRAGGYTF.

As regards this clone: The junction differs from germline at one of its ends, possibly a read error. The J gene is TRBJ1-2, the V gene TRBV5-1, with D tentatively TRBD1 (6 bases). Germline lookup yields CDR1 SGHRS and CDR2 YFSETQ. The CDR3 spans 17 residues. The CDR3 region is CASSLGRGFTSGYGYTF. The CDR3 DNA reads as TGCGCCAGCAGTTTGGGCAGGGGCTTCACTAGCGGCTATGGCTACACCTTC.

The chain is built from TRBV5-6 and TRBJ1-1; 7 nucleotides line up with TRBD1. CDR3 length: 14 amino acids. Germline CDR1 reads SGHDT; CDR2 reads YYEEEE. J was trimmed by 5 bases and V by 2 bases; bases with no gene match: 6. The CDR3 DNA sequence: TGTGCCAGCAGCTTTCTCAGGGGGAGGACTGAAGCTTTCTTT. This gives the protein CASSFLRGRTEAFF.

The chain is built from TRBV11-2 and TRBJ2-1; maybe TRBD2 (6 bases). Germline lookup yields CDR1 SGHAT and CDR2 FQNNGV. The V end lost 7 bases, the J end lost 5 bases, and 18 bases lay between the germline ends. The CDR3 runs to 15 residues. Written as DNA, the CDR3 is TGTGCCAGCACTCGACCCCGGGGGTGGGACAATGAGCAGTTCTTC. Translation gives CASTRPRGWDNEQFF.